This note documents a single TCR beta chain sequence. Antigen specificity is unknown. This specimen belongs to a study of blood T cells in healthy people across ages. V was shortened by 3 bases and J by 8 bases, with 13 bases between the two germline ends. The CDR3 length is 13 residues. Germline V gives CDR1 DFQATT, CDR2 SNEGSKA (reference sequence). Per-sample yields of isolated PBMCs were at least 6 million. Sample-barcoded 5' priming and a J-beta primer mix drove a second PCR of roughly 7 to 11 cycles. Per sample, CDR3-containing paired-end reads numbered at least 2.5 million. TCRdb re-analysed the 5' RACE reads in MiXCR, keeping a single row per CDR3 protein. The sample records 600,000 to 850,000 distinct CDR3 sequences, 35% to 45% being singletons. The study's findings and limits: Observed TCR beta diversity showed a strong correlation with the percentage of naive T cells as measured by flow cytometry. No one knew whether donors had CMV, which possibly confounded expanded clonotype changes.

This clonotype originated in a woman aged 60-70 years in good health. What was sequenced was blood. The rearrangement uses TRBV20-1 and TRBJ1-4, with D maybe TRBD1 (5 bases). CDR3 DNA sequence: TGCAGTGCTAGCTCGGGGGTGGGCGAAAAACTGTTTTTT. Residues: CSASSGVGEKLFF.